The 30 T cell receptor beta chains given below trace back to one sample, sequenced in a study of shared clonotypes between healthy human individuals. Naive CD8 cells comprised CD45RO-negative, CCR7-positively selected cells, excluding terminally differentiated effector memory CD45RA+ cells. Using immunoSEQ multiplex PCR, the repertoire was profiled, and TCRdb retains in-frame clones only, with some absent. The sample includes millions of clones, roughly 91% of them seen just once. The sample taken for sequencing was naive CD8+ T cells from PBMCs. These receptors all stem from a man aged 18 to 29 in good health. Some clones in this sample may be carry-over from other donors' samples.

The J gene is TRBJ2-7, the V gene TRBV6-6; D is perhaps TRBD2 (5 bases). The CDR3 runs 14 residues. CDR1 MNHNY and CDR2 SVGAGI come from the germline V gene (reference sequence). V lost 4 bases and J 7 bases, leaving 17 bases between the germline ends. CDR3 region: CASSFCLASCEQYF. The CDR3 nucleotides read TGTGCCAGCAGTTTCTGCCTAGCAAGTTGTGAGCAGTACTTC.

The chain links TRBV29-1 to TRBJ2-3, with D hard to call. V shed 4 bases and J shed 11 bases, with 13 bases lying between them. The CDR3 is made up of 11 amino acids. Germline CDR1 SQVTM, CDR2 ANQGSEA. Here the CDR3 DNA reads TGCAGCGTTGTCCCCCCGGACGGGCAGTATTTT. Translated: CSVVPPDGQYF.

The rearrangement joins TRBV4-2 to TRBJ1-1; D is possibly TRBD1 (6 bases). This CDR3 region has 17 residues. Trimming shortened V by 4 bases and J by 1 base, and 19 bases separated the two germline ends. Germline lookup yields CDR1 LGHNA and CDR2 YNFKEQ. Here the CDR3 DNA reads TGTGCCAGCAGCCCTCCGGGGGGCACGAAGAGGAACACTGAAGCTTTCTTT. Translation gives CASSPPGGTKRNTEAFF.

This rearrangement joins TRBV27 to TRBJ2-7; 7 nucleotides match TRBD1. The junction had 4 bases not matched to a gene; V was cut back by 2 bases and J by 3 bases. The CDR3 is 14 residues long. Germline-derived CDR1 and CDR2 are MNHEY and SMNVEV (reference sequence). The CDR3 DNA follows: TGTGCCAGCAGTTTAGGGACAGCGATCTACGAGCAGTACTTC. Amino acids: CASSLGTAIYEQYF.

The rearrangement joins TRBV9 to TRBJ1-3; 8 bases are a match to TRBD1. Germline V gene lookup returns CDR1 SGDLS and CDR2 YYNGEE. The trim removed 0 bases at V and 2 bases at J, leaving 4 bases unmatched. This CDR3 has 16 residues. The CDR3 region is CASSVVGRGPGNTIYF. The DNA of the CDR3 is TGTGCCAGCAGCGTAGTTGGCAGGGGGCCTGGAAACACCATATATTTT.

In DNA, the CDR3 is TGTGCCAGCAGTTCCAAAAGGGGGAAGAGCTCCTACAATGAGCAGTTCTTC. Its protein is CASSSKRGKSSYNEQFF. The rearrangement links TRBV28 to TRBJ2-1, with D possibly TRBD1 on 6 matching bases. Germline assignment: CDR1 MDHEN and CDR2 SYDVKM. This CDR3 is 17 amino acids long. Between the trimmed V and J ends, which lost 4 bases and 0 bases, there was a span of 16 bases.

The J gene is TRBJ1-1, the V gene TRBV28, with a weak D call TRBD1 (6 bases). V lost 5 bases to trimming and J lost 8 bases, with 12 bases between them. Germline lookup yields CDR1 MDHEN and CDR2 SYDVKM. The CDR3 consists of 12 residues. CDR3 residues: CASSMNRVEAFF. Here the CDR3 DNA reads TGTGCCAGCAGTATGAACAGGGTGGAAGCTTTCTTT.

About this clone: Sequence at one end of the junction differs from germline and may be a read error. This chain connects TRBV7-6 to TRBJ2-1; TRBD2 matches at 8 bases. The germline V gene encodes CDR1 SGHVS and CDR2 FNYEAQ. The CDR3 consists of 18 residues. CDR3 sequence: CASSLGASGTRFYDEQFF. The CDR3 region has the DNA TGTGCCAGCAGCTTAGGGGCGTCGGGGACTAGATTCTACGATGAGCAGTTCTTC.

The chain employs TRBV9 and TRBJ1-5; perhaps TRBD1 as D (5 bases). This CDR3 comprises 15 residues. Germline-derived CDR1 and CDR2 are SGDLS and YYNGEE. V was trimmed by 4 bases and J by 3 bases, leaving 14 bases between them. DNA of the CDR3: TGTGCCAGCAGCCCGGGGGACGGATTCAATCAGCCCCAGCATTTT. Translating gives CASSPGDGFNQPQHF. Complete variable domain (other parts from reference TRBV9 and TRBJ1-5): DSGVTQTPKHLITATGQRVTLRCSPRSGDLSVYWYQQSLDQGLQFLIQYYNGEERAKGNILERFSAQQFPDLHSELNLSSLELGDSALYFCASSPGDGFNQPQHFGDGTRLSIL.

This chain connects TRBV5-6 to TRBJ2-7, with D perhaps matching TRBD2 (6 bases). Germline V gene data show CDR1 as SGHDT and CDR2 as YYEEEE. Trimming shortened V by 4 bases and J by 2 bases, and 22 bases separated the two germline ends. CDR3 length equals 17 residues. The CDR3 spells CASSALWGGADTYEQYF. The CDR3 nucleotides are TGTGCCAGCAGCGCCCTGTGGGGCGGGGCCGATACCTACGAGCAGTACTTC.

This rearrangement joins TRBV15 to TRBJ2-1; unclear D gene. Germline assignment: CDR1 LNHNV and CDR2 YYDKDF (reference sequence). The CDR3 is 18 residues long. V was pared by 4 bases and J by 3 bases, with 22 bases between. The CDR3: CATSIRSGWSSYYNEQFF. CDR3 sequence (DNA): TGTGCCACCAGCATCCGGTCTGGGTGGAGCTCCTACTACAATGAGCAGTTCTTC.

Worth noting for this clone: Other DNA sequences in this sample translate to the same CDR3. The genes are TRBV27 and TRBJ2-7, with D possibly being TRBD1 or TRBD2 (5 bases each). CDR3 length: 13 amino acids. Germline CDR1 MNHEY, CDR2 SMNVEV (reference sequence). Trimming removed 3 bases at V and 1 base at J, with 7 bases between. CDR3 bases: TGTGCCAGCAGTTTTGGGACGTCCTACGAGCAGTACTTC. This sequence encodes CASSFGTSYEQYF.

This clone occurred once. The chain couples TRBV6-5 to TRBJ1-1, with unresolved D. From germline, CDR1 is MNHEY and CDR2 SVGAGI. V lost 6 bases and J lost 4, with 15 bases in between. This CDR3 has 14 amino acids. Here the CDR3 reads CASRFLEGGTEAFF. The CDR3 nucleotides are TGTGCCAGCAGGTTCCTGGAAGGTGGCACTGAAGCTTTCTTT.

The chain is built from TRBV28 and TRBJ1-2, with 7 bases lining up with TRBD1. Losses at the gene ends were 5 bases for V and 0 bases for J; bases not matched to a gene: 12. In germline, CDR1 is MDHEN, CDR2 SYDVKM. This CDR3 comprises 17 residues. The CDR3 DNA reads TGTGCCAGCAGTCCCGCCCCGGGACAGCGAACTAACTATGGCTACACCTTC. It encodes CASSPAPGQRTNYGYTF.

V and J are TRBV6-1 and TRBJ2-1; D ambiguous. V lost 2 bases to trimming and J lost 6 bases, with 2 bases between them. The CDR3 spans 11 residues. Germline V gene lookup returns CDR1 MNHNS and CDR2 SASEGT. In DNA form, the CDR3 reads TGTGCCAGCAGTGAAATCAATGAGCAGTTCTTC. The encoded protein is CASSEINEQFF.

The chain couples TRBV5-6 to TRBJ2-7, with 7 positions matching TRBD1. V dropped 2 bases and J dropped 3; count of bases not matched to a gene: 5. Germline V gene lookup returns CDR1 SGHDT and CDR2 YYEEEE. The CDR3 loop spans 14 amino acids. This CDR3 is CASSFGTAHYEQYF. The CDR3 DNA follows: TGTGCCAGCAGCTTCGGGACAGCCCACTACGAGCAGTACTTC.

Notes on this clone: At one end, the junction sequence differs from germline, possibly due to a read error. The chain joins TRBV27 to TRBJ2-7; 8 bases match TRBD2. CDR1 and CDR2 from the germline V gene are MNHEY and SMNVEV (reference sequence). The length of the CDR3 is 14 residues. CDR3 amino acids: CASSLWTSSDEQYF. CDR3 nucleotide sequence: TGTGCCAGCAGTTTATGGACTAGCTCCGACGAGCAGTACTTC.

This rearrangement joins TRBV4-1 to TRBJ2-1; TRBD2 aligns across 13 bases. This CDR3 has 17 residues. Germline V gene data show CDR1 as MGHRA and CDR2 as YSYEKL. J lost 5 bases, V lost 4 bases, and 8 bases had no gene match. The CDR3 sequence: CASSRGLAGEPNNEQFF. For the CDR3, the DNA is TGCGCCAGCAGCCGTGGACTAGCGGGAGAGCCGAACAATGAGCAGTTCTTC.

In nucleotides, the CDR3 is TGTGCCAGCAGCCCGGTCAATGAGCAGTTCTTC. Its translation: CASSPVNEQFF. This chain uses TRBV6-1 with TRBJ2-1; D is unresolved. Germline lookup yields CDR1 MNHNS and CDR2 SASEGT. V dropped 6 bases and J dropped 6 bases, with 6 bases sitting between them. The CDR3 is 11 residues long.

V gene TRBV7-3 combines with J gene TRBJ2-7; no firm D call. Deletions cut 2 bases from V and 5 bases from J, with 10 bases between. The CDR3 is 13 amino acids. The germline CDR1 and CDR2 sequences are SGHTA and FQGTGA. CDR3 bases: TGTGCCAGCAGCTTATACGTCAGCCACGAGCAGTACTTC. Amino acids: CASSLYVSHEQYF.

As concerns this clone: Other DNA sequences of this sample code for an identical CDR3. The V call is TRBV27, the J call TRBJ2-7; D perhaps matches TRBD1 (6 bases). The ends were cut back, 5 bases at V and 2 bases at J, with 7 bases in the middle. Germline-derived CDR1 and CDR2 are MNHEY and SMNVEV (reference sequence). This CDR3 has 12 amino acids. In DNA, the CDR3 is TGTGCCAGCAGTCCAGGGGCCTACGAGCAGTACTTC. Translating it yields CASSPGAYEQYF.

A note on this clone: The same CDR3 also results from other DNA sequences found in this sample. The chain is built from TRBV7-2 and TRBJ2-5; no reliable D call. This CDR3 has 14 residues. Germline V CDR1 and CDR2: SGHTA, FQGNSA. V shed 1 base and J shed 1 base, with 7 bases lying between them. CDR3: CASSLVGSQETQYF. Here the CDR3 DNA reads TGTGCCAGCAGCTTAGTAGGCAGCCAAGAGACCCAGTACTTC.

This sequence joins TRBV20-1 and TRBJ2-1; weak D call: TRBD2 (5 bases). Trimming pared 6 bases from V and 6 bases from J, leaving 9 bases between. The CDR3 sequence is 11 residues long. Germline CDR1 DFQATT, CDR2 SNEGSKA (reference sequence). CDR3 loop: CSAGNRNEQFF. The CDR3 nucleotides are TGCAGTGCCGGGAATCGCAATGAGCAGTTCTTC.

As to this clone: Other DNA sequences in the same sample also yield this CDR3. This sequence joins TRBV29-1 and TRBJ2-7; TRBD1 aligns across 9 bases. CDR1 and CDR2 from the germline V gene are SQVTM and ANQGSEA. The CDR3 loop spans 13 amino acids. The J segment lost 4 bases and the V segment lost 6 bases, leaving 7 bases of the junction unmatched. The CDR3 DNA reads TGCAGCGTCCTTGGACAGGGGTTATACGAGCAGTACTTC. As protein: CSVLGQGLYEQYF.

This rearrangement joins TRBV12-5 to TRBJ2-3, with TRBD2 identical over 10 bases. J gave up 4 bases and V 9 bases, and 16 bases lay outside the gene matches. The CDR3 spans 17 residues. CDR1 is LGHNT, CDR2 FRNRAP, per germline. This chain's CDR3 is CASAPSGRAFAADTQYF. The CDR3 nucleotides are TGTGCTAGCGCCCCCAGCGGGAGGGCCTTTGCAGCAGATACGCAGTATTTT.

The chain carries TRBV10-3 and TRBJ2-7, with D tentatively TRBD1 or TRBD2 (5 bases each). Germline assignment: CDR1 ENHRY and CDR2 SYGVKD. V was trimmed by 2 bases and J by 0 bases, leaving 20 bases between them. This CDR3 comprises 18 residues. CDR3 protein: CAISEAREYRPSSYEQYF. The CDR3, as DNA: TGTGCCATCAGTGAGGCGAGGGAGTACAGGCCGAGCTCCTACGAGCAGTACTTC.

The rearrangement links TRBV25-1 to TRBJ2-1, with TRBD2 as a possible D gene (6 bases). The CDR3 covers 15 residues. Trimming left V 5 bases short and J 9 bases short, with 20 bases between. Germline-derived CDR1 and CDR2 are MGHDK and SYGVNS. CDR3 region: CASSRALPGGCEQFF. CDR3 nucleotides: TGTGCCAGCAGTCGTGCCCTACCAGGAGGGTGTGAGCAGTTCTTC.

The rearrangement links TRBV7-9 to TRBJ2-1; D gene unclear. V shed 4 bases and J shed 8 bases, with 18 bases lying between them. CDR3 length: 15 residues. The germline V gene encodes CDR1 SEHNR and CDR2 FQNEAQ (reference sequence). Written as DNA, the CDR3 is TGTGCCAGCAGCTCCCCTCTCCGGGCCCACGATGAGCAGTTCTTC. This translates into CASSSPLRAHDEQFF.

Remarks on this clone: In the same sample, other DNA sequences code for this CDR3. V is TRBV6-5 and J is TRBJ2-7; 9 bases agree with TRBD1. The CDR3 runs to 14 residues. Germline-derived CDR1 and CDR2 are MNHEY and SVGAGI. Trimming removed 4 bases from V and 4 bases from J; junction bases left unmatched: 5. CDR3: CASSSTGGRYEQYF. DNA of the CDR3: TGTGCCAGCAGTTCGACAGGGGGGAGGTACGAGCAGTACTTC.

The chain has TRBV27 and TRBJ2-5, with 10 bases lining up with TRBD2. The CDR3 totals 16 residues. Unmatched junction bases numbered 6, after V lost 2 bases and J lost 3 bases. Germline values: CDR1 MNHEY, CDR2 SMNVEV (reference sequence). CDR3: CASSLGILAGEETQYF. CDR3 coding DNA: TGTGCCAGCAGTTTAGGTATTCTAGCGGGAGAAGAGACCCAGTACTTC.